The T cell receptor (beta chain) under discussion was sequenced for a study of cytomegalovirus exposure and HLA in healthy donors. Study-wide findings and caveats: Three of the chains that were CMV-associated were confirmed in vitro to be specific for CMV antigens.

The study ran its PCR with 60 Vbeta and 13 Jbeta primers. Sequencing was performed with immunoSEQ multiplex PCR; in TCRdb, only in-frame clones are kept and a portion is missing. The table lists more than 90,000 clones, roughly four fifths of them singletons, with around 0.63% in the top ten. Concerning this clone: Its antigen is not known.

V was shortened by 4 bases and J by 14 bases, with 13 bases between the two germline ends. This CDR3 comprises 11 residues. Looked up from germline, CDR1 is SNHLY and CDR2 is FYNNEI. The chain combines TRBV2 with TRBJ2-3; D uncertain. The sample comprised PBMCs. This clonotype originated in a man in his thirties or forties in good health and CMV-seronegative. The CDR3 reads CASSVSGHGYF. CDR3 DNA sequence: TGTGCCAGCAGTGTAAGTGGGCATGGGTATTTT.